One sample yielded the 16 T cell receptor beta chains listed below, sequenced in a study of shared clonotypes between healthy human individuals. Here immunoSEQ multiplex PCR was the method, and the copy in TCRdb shows in-frame clones only, minus some. Of under 650,000 clones in the sample, around 96% were seen once. The material sequenced was naive CD4+ T cells sorted from blood. Subset of the sample: CD45RA+ positively selected. Source of these receptors: a woman aged 30 to 39 in good health.

The chain joins TRBV19 to TRBJ2-6; 9 bases match TRBD1. The germline V gene encodes CDR1 LNHDA and CDR2 SQIVND (reference sequence). This CDR3 has 17 amino acids. After removal of 7 bases from V and 0 bases from J, the junction contained 7 bases not matched to a gene. This CDR3 is CASNAGTGSSGANVLTF. The DNA of the CDR3 is TGTGCCAGTAACGCCGGGACAGGGAGCTCTGGGGCCAACGTCCTGACTTTC. The full variable domain, its missing parts supplied by reference TRBV19 and TRBJ2-6, is DGGITQSPKYLFRKEGQNVTLSCEQNLNHDAMYWYRQDPGQGLRLIYYSQIVNDFQKGDIAEGYSVSREKKESFPLTVTSAQKNPTAFYLCASNAGTGSSGANVLTFGAGSRLTVL.

This clone was seen only once. This chain uses TRBV4-1 with TRBJ2-5, with 12 bases lining up with TRBD2. CDR3 size: 15 residues. V gave up 0 bases and J gave up 6 bases; unmatched junction bases: 2. Germline-derived CDR1 and CDR2 are MGHRA and YSYEKL. CDR3 bases: TGCGCCAGCAGCCAAGAGACTAGCGGGAGAAAGACCCAGTACTTC. This gives the protein CASSQETSGRKTQYF.

The chain joins TRBV4-1 to TRBJ1-2, with TRBD1 as a possible D gene (6 bases). This CDR3 is built from 15 residues. V was shortened by 1 base and J by 8 bases, with 17 bases between the two germline ends. Germline loops: CDR1 MGHRA, CDR2 YSYEKL. CDR3 sequence (DNA): TGCGCCAGCAGCCAAGTGGGCAGGGGAACGGTCGGCTACACCTTC. Translated, it gives CASSQVGRGTVGYTF.

This clone has just one count. V usage is TRBV7-9 and J usage is TRBJ2-7; a weak D match, TRBD2 (6 bases). The germline V gene encodes CDR1 SEHNR and CDR2 FQNEAQ (reference sequence). V lost 5 bases and J lost 4, with 12 bases in between. The CDR3 is 13 residues long. The CDR3 DNA reads TGTGCCAGCAGCATATCAGCGGGTTACGAGCAGTACTTC. Its translation is CASSISAGYEQYF.

The chain employs TRBV2 and TRBJ1-5, with TRBD1 as a possible D gene (5 bases). Per germline, CDR1 SNHLY and CDR2 FYNNEI. CDR3 length: 14 amino acids. Trimming removed 6 bases at V and 0 bases at J, with 9 bases between. The CDR3 DNA reads TGTGCCAGCAGACACAGGATTAGCAATCAGCCCCAGCATTTT. Amino acids: CASRHRISNQPQHF.

This chain joins TRBV7-9 and TRBJ1-4; 7 bases align to TRBD1. The J segment lost 5 bases and the V segment lost 5 bases, leaving 11 bases of the junction unmatched. The CDR3 loop spans 16 amino acids. Germline lookup yields CDR1 SEHNR and CDR2 FQNEAQ (reference sequence). The CDR3 DNA reads as TGTGCCAGCAGCCCCCGCCCGGGACAGACGAATGAAAAACTGTTTTTT. The encoded protein is CASSPRPGQTNEKLFF.

The J gene is TRBJ2-3, the V gene TRBV18; D is perhaps TRBD2 (6 bases). Trimming removed 1 base at V and 1 base at J, with 6 bases between. The CDR3 spans 14 residues. Germline lookup yields CDR1 KGHSH and CDR2 LQKENI. The CDR3 sequence: CASSPRGGTDTQYF. The CDR3 DNA reads as TGTGCCAGCTCACCACGGGGGGGCACAGATACGCAGTATTTT.

The chain links TRBV28 to TRBJ2-7; the D gene could be TRBD1 or TRBD2 (5 bases each). This CDR3 comprises 13 residues. Trimming took off 1 base at V and 2 bases at J, with 6 bases between the two ends. Germline V lookup: CDR1 MDHEN, CDR2 SYDVKM. CDR3 in amino acids: CASSLLGAYEQYF. The DNA for the CDR3 is TGTGCCAGCAGTTTATTGGGGGCCTACGAGCAGTACTTC. Looking up the rest from reference TRBV28 and TRBJ2-7 gives the full variable domain: DVKVTQSSRYLVKRTGEKVFLECVQDMDHENMFWYRQDPGLGLRLIYFSYDVKMKEKGDIPEGYSVSREKKERFSLILESASTNQTSMYLCASSLLGAYEQYFGPGTRLTVT.

Comments on this clone: The junction does not match germline at one end; this may be a read error. This chain connects TRBV6-1 to TRBJ1-4; TRBD1 matches 8 bases. The CDR3 is 14 amino acids. Germline CDR1 and CDR2: MNHNS and SASEGT. The CDR3 loop reads CASSEVLQGGARAF. CDR3 nucleotides: TGTGCCAGCAGTGAAGTATTACAGGGGGGGGCTCGAGCGTTT.

This clone has a handful of counts. The chain links TRBV4-1 to TRBJ1-1, with D possibly TRBD1 on 5 matching bases. This CDR3 contains 12 residues. The V end lost 6 bases, the J end lost 3 bases, and 8 bases lay between the germline ends. In germline, CDR1 is MGHRA, CDR2 YSYEKL. This CDR3 is CASRGLDTEAFF. The CDR3 DNA sequence: TGCGCCAGCAGGGGACTAGACACTGAAGCTTTCTTT.

The V and J genes are TRBV28 and TRBJ1-4, with D possibly matching TRBD1 (5 bases). The length of the CDR3 is 15 residues. The ends were cut back, 4 bases at V and 0 bases at J, with 9 bases in the middle. Germline V gene sequence: CDR1 MDHEN, CDR2 SYDVKM. The CDR3 bases are TGTGCCAGCAGTTCACAGGTTACAACTAATGAAAAACTGTTTTTT. It yields the protein CASSSQVTTNEKLFF.

This sequence joins TRBV11-2 and TRBJ2-7, with 8 bases fitting TRBD2. With V trimmed by 3 bases and J by 2 bases, 9 bases remained unmatched. Per germline, CDR1 SGHAT and CDR2 FQNNGV. This CDR3 contains 16 residues. CDR3 DNA sequence: TGTGCCAGCAGCTTTTCCATATTAGCGGGAACCTACGAGCAGTACTTC. Translating it yields CASSFSILAGTYEQYF.

This chain links TRBV7-8 with TRBJ2-7; D ambiguous. The V end lost 0 bases, the J end lost 5 bases, and 17 bases lay between the germline ends. The CDR3 is made up of 16 amino acids. The germline V gene has CDR1 SGHVS and CDR2 FQNEAQ. The CDR3 DNA is TGTGCCAGCAGCTTAGCAGACTGGGTCGCCTACAACGAGCAGTACTTC. Its protein product is CASSLADWVAYNEQYF. The full variable domain, in which reference TRBV7-8 and TRBJ2-7 provide the parts outside the CDR3, is GAGVSQSPRYKVAKRGQDVALRCDPISGHVSLFWYQQALGQGPEFLTYFQNEAQLDKSGLPSDRFFAERPEGSVSTLKIQRTQQEDSAVYLCASSLADWVAYNEQYFGPGTRLTVT.

The V gene is TRBV19, the J gene TRBJ2-3; 9 positions match TRBD2. V trimming: 7 bases; J trimming: 0 bases; junction bases outside the gene matches: 8. CDR3 length: 16 amino acids. In germline, CDR1 is LNHDA, CDR2 SQIVND (reference sequence). The CDR3 protein is CASKIASGTSTDTQYF. CDR3 DNA sequence: TGTGCCAGTAAGATAGCTAGCGGGACTAGCACAGATACGCAGTATTTT.

The chain uses TRBV5-8 and TRBJ2-7; weak D call: TRBD1 (6 bases). This CDR3 has 14 residues. V dropped 4 bases and J dropped 2 bases, with 13 bases sitting between them. Germline V CDR1 and CDR2: SGHTS, YDEGEE. The CDR3 bases are TGTGCCAGCAGCCTCCGACAGGTACCCTACGAGCAGTACTTC. Amino acids: CASSLRQVPYEQYF.

The genes are TRBV5-1 and TRBJ1-5; no clear D. Germline V gene lookup returns CDR1 SGHRS and CDR2 YFSETQ. The CDR3 is 15 residues long. V lost 0 bases, J lost 1 base, and 8 bases lay in between. CDR3 nucleotides: TGCGCCAGCAGCTTGGGACACCAGAGCAATCAGCCCCAGCATTTT. This codes for CASSLGHQSNQPQHF. The full variable domain, in which reference TRBV5-1 and TRBJ1-5 provide the parts outside the CDR3, is KAGVTQTPRYLIKTRGQQVTLSCSPISGHRSVSWYQQTPGQGLQFLFEYFSETQRNKGNFPGRFSGRQFSNSRSEMNVSTLELGDSALYLCASSLGHQSNQPQHFGDGTRLSIL.